This T cell receptor (delta chain) was recorded in a study of delta chains in infants with herpesvirus infections. PBMC RNA was reverse transcribed using gamma-chain- and delta-chain-specific primers. TCRdb re-called clones from the RT-PCR reads using CATT. The sample has 800 to 950 delta-chain clones, approximately 30% seen once. Germline lookup yields CDR1 GEAIGNYY and CDR2 EKD. The CDR3 contains 24 residues. After removal of 1 base from V and 0 bases from J, the junction contained 28 bases not matched to a gene. This rearrangement joins TRDV2 to TRDJ1; 10 nucleotides align to TRDD3. The sequenced sample was peripheral blood, obtained at time point 2 of longitudinal follow-up. This sequence was found in a human donor who was a Ugandan infant, either HIV-exposed or HIV-unexposed (not recorded which). CDR3 region: CACDTLTSTRTGGSTPLDTDKLIF. CDR3 DNA sequence: TGTGCCTGTGACACTCTGACTTCCACACGTACTGGGGGATCTACCCCTCTCGACACCGATAAACTCATCTTT.